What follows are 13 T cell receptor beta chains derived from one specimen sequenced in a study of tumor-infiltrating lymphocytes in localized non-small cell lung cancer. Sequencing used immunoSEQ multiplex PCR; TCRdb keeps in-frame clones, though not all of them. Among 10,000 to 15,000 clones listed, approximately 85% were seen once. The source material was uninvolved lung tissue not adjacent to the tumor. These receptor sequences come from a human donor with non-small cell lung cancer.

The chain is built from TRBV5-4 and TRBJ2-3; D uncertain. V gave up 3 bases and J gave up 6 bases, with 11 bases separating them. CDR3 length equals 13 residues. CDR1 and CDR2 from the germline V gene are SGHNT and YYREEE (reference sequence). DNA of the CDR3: TGTGCCAGCAGCTCGACTGAAATTGATACGCAGTATTTT. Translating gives CASSSTEIDTQYF. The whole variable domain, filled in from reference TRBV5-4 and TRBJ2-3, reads ETGVTQSPTHLIKTRGQQVTLRCSSQSGHNTVSWYQQALGQGPQFIFQYYREEENGRGNFPPRFSGLQFPNYSSELNVNALELDDSALYLCASSSTEIDTQYFGPGTRLTVL.

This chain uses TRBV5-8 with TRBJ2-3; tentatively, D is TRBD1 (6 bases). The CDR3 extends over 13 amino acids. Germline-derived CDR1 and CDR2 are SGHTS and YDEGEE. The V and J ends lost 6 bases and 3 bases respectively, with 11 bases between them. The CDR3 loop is CASTDTGTDTQYF. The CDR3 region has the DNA TGTGCCAGCACCGACACAGGGACAGATACGCAGTATTTT.

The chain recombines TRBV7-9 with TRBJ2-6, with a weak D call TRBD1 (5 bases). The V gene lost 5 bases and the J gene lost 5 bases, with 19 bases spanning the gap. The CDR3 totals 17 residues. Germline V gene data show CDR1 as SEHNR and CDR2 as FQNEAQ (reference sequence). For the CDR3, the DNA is TGTGCCAGCAGCCGGAGTGGGCAGGGTTCCTGGGCCAACGTCCTGACTTTC. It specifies CASSRSGQGSWANVLTF.

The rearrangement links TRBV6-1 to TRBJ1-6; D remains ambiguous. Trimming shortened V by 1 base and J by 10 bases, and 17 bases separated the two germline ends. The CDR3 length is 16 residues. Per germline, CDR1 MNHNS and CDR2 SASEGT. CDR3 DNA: TGTGCCAGCAGTGAAGGGCCGGGGTTTATTCGGTCACCCCTCCACTTT. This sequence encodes CASSEGPGFIRSPLHF.

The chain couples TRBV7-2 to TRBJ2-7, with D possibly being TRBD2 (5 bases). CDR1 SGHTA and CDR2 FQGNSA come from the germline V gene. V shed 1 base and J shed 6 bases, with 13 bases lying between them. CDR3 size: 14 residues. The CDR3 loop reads CASSLDGGPSEQYF. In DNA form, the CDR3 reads TGTGCCAGCAGCTTAGATGGCGGGCCCAGCGAGCAGTACTTC.

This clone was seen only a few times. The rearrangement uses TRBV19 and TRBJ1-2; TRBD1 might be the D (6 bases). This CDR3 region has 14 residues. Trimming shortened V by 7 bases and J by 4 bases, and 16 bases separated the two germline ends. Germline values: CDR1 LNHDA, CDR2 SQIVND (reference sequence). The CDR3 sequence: CASTPAGQFYGYTF. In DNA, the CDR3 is TGTGCCAGTACGCCAGCTGGACAGTTCTATGGCTACACCTTC.

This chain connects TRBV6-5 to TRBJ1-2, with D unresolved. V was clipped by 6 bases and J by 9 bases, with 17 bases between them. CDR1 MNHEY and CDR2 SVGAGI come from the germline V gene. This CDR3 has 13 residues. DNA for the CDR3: TGTGCCAGCAGACCGACACCACTATTTCGCTACACCTTC. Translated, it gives CASRPTPLFRYTF.

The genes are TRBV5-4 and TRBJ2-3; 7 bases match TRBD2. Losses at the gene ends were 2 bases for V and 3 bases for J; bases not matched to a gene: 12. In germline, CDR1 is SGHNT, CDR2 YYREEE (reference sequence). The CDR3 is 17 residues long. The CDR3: CASSLPNPGGLTDTQYF. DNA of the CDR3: TGTGCCAGCAGCTTACCGAACCCGGGGGGTTTGACAGATACGCAGTATTTT.

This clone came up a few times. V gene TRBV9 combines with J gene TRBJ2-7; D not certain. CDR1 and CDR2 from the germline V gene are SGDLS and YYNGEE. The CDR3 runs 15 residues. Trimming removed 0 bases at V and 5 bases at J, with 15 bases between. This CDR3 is CASSVDPLPSDEQYF. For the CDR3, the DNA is TGTGCCAGCAGCGTAGATCCCCTCCCAAGCGACGAGCAGTACTTC. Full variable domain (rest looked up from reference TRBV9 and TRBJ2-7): DSGVTQTPKHLITATGQRVTLRCSPRSGDLSVYWYQQSLDQGLQFLIQYYNGEERAKGNILERFSAQQFPDLHSELNLSSLELGDSALYFCASSVDPLPSDEQYFGPGTRLTVT.

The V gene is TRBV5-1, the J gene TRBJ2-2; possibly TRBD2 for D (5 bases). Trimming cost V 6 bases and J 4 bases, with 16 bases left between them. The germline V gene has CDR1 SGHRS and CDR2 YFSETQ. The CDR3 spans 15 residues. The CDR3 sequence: CASTRTPAGTGELFF. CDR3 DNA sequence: TGCGCCAGCACTCGGACCCCGGCGGGCACCGGGGAGCTGTTTTTT.

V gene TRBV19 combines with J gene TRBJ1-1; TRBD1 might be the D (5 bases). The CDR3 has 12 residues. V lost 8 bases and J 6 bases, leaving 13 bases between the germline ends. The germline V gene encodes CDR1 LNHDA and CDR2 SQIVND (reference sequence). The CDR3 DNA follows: TGTGCCAGTGATGGCGGGGCAGCTGAAGCTTTCTTT. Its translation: CASDGGAAEAFF. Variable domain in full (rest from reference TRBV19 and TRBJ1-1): DGGITQSPKYLFRKEGQNVTLSCEQNLNHDAMYWYRQDPGQGLRLIYYSQIVNDFQKGDIAEGYSVSREKKESFPLTVTSAQKNPTAFYLCASDGGAAEAFFGQGTRLTVV.

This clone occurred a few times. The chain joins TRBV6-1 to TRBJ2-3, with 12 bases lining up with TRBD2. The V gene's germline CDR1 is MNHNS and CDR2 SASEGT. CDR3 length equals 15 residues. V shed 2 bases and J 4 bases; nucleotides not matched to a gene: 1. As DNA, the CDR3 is TGTGCCAGCAGTGAACTAGCGGGGGGGCCAGATACGCAGTATTTT. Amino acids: CASSELAGGPDTQYF.

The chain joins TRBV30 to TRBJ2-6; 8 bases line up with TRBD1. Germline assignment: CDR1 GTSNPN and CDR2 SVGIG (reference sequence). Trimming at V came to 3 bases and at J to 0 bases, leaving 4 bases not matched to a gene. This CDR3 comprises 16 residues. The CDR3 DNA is TGTGCCTGGAGGGGACAGGAGATCTCTGGGGCCAACGTCCTGACTTTC. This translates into CAWRGQEISGANVLTF.